One sample yielded the 3 T cell receptor beta chains listed below, sequenced in a study of tumor and adjacent non-tumor tissue in lung cancer. This sample's RNA came from whole unsorted tissue. More than 3 cm separated this lung sample from the edge of the tumor. Three rounds of nested PCR, following a modified ARM-PCR protocol, produced the TCRbeta library. TCRdb ran MiXCR on the multiplex PCR reads and lists one entry per CDR3 protein. Among around 99,000 distinct CDR3 sequences listed, under 65% were seen once. Sequenced material: distant non-tumor lung tissue. The receptor source for this set is a man in his 60s with non-small cell lung cancer.

A single count supports this clonotype. One junction end does not reproduce the germline sequence, and a read error may be involved. This rearrangement joins TRBV5-1 to TRBJ2-1; the match to TRBD2 covers 9 bases. The CDR3 spans 15 residues. Germline CDR1 and CDR2: SGHRS and YFSETQ. This CDR3 reads CVSSLAGGGAGEQFF. The CDR3 DNA reads as TGCGTCAGCAGCTTGGCTGGCGGGGGGGCCGGGGAGCAGTTCTTC.

The table lists this clonotype with many counts. The rearrangement joins TRBV6-2 or TRBV6-3 to TRBJ1-1; a weak D match, TRBD1 (6 bases). CDR1 MNHEY and CDR2 SVGEGT come from the germline V gene. The CDR3 has 14 amino acids. V lost 2 bases and J 2 bases, leaving 9 bases between the germline ends. This CDR3 reads CASSYGGANTEAFF. The CDR3 coding sequence is TGTGCCAGCAGTTACGGGGGGGCTAACACTGAAGCTTTCTTT.

At least ten counts were recorded for this clonotype. Lacking the conserved final phenylalanine or tryptophan, this CDR3 likely reflects a read error. CDR3 coding DNA: TGCGCCAGCAGCTTGGGACTAGCGTCGGGGGAGCAGTACTAC. It encodes CASSLGLASGEQYY. The V and J genes are TRBV11-3 and TRBJ2-7; the match to TRBD2 covers 10 bases. The length of the CDR3 is 14 residues. From germline, CDR1 is SGHNT and CDR2 YENEEA.